Listed here is a single T cell receptor beta chain. Its antigen is unknown. No base quality information exists; no much larger clone differs at one position. TCRbeta CDR3 regions were amplified from genomic DNA by means of the immunoSEQ Assay, a bias-controlled multiplex PCR. The source study handled its data this way. Within the assay, amplification of reference gene primers was used to estimate how many nucleated cells each sample contained. To quantify the absolute abundance of each unique TCRbeta CDR3 rearrangement, sequence reads were collapsed and filtered. For each sample, productive Simpson clonality was calculated as the square root of Simpson's diversity index over productive rearrangements. TCRdb took over this immuneACCESS table, retaining in-frame rearrangements with V and J assigned. Such tables are incomplete; in checked studies, under half of the missing clones stem from an unresolved V gene, and the remainder is unexplained. V and J calls plus clone size are reproduced from that table; the DNA served to infer D and trimming. The sample table contains roughly 110,000 clones; only one count was recorded for more than 70% of them. The ten largest clones represent 4% to 6% of the sample.

The data are from a study of blood T cell repertoires in COVID-19 (dated by TCRdb to the early 2020s). A note on the overall study: Samples from collaborators originated in the United States, Italy and Spain and spanned both the acute and convalescent phases of COVID-19. HLA class I and class II types, where available, came from metadata supplied by the sample provider rather than from assay-based typing. The sample metadata nearly always contained a de-identified subject ID, COVID-19 status, age in years and sex. Samples came from the ongoing ImmuneRACE study (first 160 participants) plus 1,254 subjects from 6 global collaborators. The material from the prospective study consisted of cDNA or gDNA derived from T cells, B-cell-depleted T cells, or PBMCs. The dataset comprised deeply sampled blood TCRbeta repertoires from subjects exposed to, actively infected with, or recovered from COVID-19. A freely available public database, intended as a resource for researchers studying the immune response to SARS-CoV-2, is where the repertoires were released. Summary of the overall study and its limitations: The quantity of clinical and demographic metadata differed by source and by participant and was supplied without curation.

Each collaborating institution followed its own protocols to collect whole blood in K2EDTA tubes. For TCRbeta analysis, collaborator samples were shipped as frozen whole blood, as isolated PBMCs, or as DNA extracted from either sample type. The sequence was collected from a man aged 35-49 years with active or convalescent COVID-19. Sequences were obtained from peripheral blood.

The CDR3 reads as follows: CASSQVFVPGQKAFF. The nucleotide sequence reads TGCGCCAGCAGCCAAGTATTTGTACCTGGACAGAAAGCTTTCTTT. The chain employs TRBV4-1 and TRBJ1-1; the D gene is perhaps TRBD1, from 6 matching bases. The germline V gene provides CDR1 MGHRA and CDR2 YSYEKL. The CDR3, from cysteine to phenylalanine, totals 15 residues. The kept DNA is CDR3 alone, 45 bases in frame from the first base. V is pared back by 1 base and J by 9 bases, with 18 bases lying between the germline termini.